These 26 T cell receptor beta chains came from one sample sequenced in a study of shared clonotypes between healthy human individuals. Sequencing used immunoSEQ multiplex PCR; TCRdb keeps in-frame clones, though not all of them. Of around 2.5 million clones listed, 90% to 95% were seen once; the top ten hold approximately 0.35%. Source material: naive CD4+ T cells from PBMCs. Sample subset: CD45RA+ positively selected. The source is a man younger than 35 in good health. Some clones in this sample may be carry-over from other donors' samples.

This rearrangement joins TRBV6-6 to TRBJ1-4; D gene unclear. Germline-derived CDR1 and CDR2 are MNHNY and SVGAGI (reference sequence). The CDR3 covers 14 residues. V shed 6 bases and J shed 5 bases, with 13 bases lying between them. CDR3 sequence reads: CASSTGRRNEKLFF. In DNA form, the CDR3 reads TGTGCCAGCAGCACCGGGAGAAGAAATGAAAAACTGTTTTTT.

This clone was detected once. V usage is TRBV28 and J usage is TRBJ1-6; D gene uncertain. The germline V and J ends were trimmed by 1 base and 7 bases, with 2 bases remaining between them. CDR3 length: 12 amino acids. Germline V gene data show CDR1 as MDHEN and CDR2 as SYDVKM. CDR3 loop: CASSLSNSPLHF. The CDR3 DNA reads TGTGCCAGCAGTTTATCAAATTCACCCCTCCACTTT.

This rearrangement joins TRBV12-5 to TRBJ2-2; perhaps TRBD2 as D (6 bases). CDR1 is LGHNT, CDR2 FRNRAP, per germline. The V and J ends lost 6 bases and 0 bases respectively, with 11 bases between them. The CDR3 spans 15 residues. The CDR3 DNA follows: TGTGCTAGTGGGAAAAGCGGGCCGAACACCGGGGAGCTGTTTTTT. Translating it yields CASGKSGPNTGELFF.

V and J are TRBV7-3 and TRBJ2-1, with TRBD2 matching 10 bases. Germline assignment: CDR1 SGHTA and CDR2 FQGTGA. J gave up 3 bases and V 9 bases, and 5 bases lay outside the gene matches. The CDR3 sequence is 14 residues long. The CDR3 DNA sequence: TGTGCCAGTGGAGCGGGAGGGAACTACAATGAGCAGTTCTTC. It codes for CASGAGGNYNEQFF.

The chain joins TRBV2 to TRBJ1-1, with a tentative D call TRBD1 (5 bases). Trimming took off 5 bases at V and 9 bases at J, with 22 bases between the two ends. This CDR3 spans 15 amino acids. From germline, CDR1 is SNHLY and CDR2 FYNNEI. CDR3 sequence: CASSRGSTASEKAFF. The DNA for the CDR3 is TGTGCCAGCAGTCGTGGATCGACAGCCTCTGAGAAAGCTTTCTTT.

The chain couples TRBV5-4 to TRBJ2-7, with 7 nucleotides matching TRBD1. Losses at the gene ends were 2 bases for V and 3 bases for J; bases not matched to a gene: 14. This CDR3 region has 17 residues. Germline V CDR1 and CDR2: SGHNT, YYREEE (reference sequence). CDR3: CASSFAVPTQGDYEQYF. CDR3 bases: TGTGCCAGCAGCTTTGCGGTCCCCACTCAGGGGGACTACGAGCAGTACTTC.

The CDR3 bases are TGTGCCACCCGCTTAGGGGGGGGTCAGCCCCAGCATTTT. Residues: CATRLGGGQPQHF. This chain uses TRBV15 with TRBJ1-5; D is possibly TRBD1 (6 bases). Germline CDR1 is LNHNV and CDR2 is YYDKDF (reference sequence). The CDR3 has 13 residues. The V gene lost 8 bases and the J gene lost 6 bases, with 14 bases spanning the gap.

This clone has only a few counts. Other nucleotide sequences in the sample specify the same CDR3. This chain links TRBV4-3 with TRBJ1-1; the D is unclear. V was shortened by 0 bases and J by 1 base, with 6 bases between the two germline ends. Germline lookup yields CDR1 LGHNA and CDR2 YSLEER. This CDR3 has 14 residues. The chain's CDR3 is CASSQDRGNTEAFF. DNA of the CDR3: TGCGCCAGCAGCCAAGATCGGGGGAACACTGAAGCTTTCTTT.

This CDR3 is CASSQVVGGVGEKLFF. The CDR3 bases are TGCGCCAGCAGCCAAGTCGTAGGGGGCGTAGGGGAAAAACTGTTTTTT. The rearrangement links TRBV4-3 to TRBJ1-4; 7 bases are a match to TRBD1. V dropped 1 base and J dropped 8; count of bases not matched to a gene: 10. The germline V gene encodes CDR1 LGHNA and CDR2 YSLEER. The length of the CDR3 is 16 residues.

J is TRBJ2-4 and V is TRBV18, with 9 bases lining up with TRBD1. CDR3 length: 15 residues. The germline V gene has CDR1 KGHSH and CDR2 LQKENI. Trimming cost V 3 bases and J 4 bases; bases outside gene matches: 4. For the CDR3, the DNA is TGTGCCAGCTCACCCGGGACAGGGACAAAAAACATTCAGTACTTC. Protein: CASSPGTGTKNIQYF.

V gene TRBV7-3 combines with J gene TRBJ2-3, with D maybe TRBD2 (5 bases). The CDR3 length is 13 residues. CDR1 is SGHTA, CDR2 FQGTGA, per germline. V dropped 3 bases and J dropped 8 bases, with 12 bases sitting between them. CDR3 loop: CASSFLNGVTQYF. In DNA, the CDR3 is TGTGCCAGCAGCTTCTTAAACGGGGTTACGCAGTATTTT.

Remarks on this clone: Other DNA variants within this sample encode the same CDR3. This chain connects TRBV6-1 to TRBJ1-5; no reliable D call. CDR3 length: 12 residues. Looked up from germline, CDR1 is MNHNS and CDR2 is SASEGT. Trimming shortened V by 4 bases and J by 4 bases, and 5 bases separated the two germline ends. The CDR3 region is CASSAGNQPQHF. The CDR3 nucleotides read TGTGCCAGCAGTGCGGGTAATCAGCCCCAGCATTTT.

The DNA of the CDR3 is TGCGCCAGCAGCCGCGACAGCTCTGGAAACACCATATATTTT. Its translation: CASSRDSSGNTIYF. The gene calls are TRBV5-1 and TRBJ1-3; D possibly corresponds to TRBD1 (5 bases). The CDR3 contains 14 residues. Germline values: CDR1 SGHRS, CDR2 YFSETQ. Trimming took 4 bases from V and 0 from J, leaving 8 bases between them.

V gene TRBV28 combines with J gene TRBJ1-2; no clear D. The germline V gene encodes CDR1 MDHEN and CDR2 SYDVKM. The CDR3 extends over 11 amino acids. V lost 5 bases to trimming and J lost 9 bases, with 10 bases between them. CDR3 in DNA: TGTGCCAGCAGTCACAGCAGAAGCTACACCTTC. Translated, it gives CASSHSRSYTF.

This chain joins TRBV2 and TRBJ2-5; TRBD2 might be the D (5 bases). CDR1 SNHLY and CDR2 FYNNEI come from the germline V gene. The V and J ends lost 7 bases and 3 bases respectively, with 12 bases between them. This CDR3 contains 13 residues. CDR3 sequence reads: CASNSGSEETQYF. Written as DNA, the CDR3 is TGTGCCAGCAATTCGGGATCCGAAGAGACCCAGTACTTC.

The CDR3, as DNA: TGTGCCAGCAGTTTAATAGGAGCGGGAGGCTACGAGCAGTACTTC. This translates into CASSLIGAGGYEQYF. The chain recombines TRBV28 with TRBJ2-7; TRBD2 agrees at 9 bases. V lost 2 bases to trimming and J lost 3 bases; unmatched junction nucleotides: 5. Germline CDR1 reads MDHEN; CDR2 reads SYDVKM. The CDR3 runs to 15 residues.

The J gene is TRBJ1-2, the V gene TRBV7-2; a possible D gene is TRBD1 (6 bases). Germline V gene sequence: CDR1 SGHTA, CDR2 FQGNSA. V was clipped by 1 base and J by 3 bases, with 15 bases between them. This CDR3 contains 16 residues. Here the CDR3 reads CASSLGSGGGYYGYTF. In nucleotides, the CDR3 is TGTGCCAGCAGCTTAGGTTCGGGAGGGGGGTACTATGGCTACACCTTC.

The V and J genes are TRBV7-2 and TRBJ2-3; D possibly corresponds to TRBD2 (6 bases). Trimming cost V 3 bases and J 5 bases, with 15 bases left between them. The CDR3 is 15 residues long. Looked up from germline, CDR1 is SGHTA and CDR2 is FQGNSA. The CDR3 DNA reads TGTGCCAGCAGCTTCGTCGGGAGTTTGATAGATACGCAGTATTTT. Translating it yields CASSFVGSLIDTQYF.

The V gene is TRBV28, the J gene TRBJ1-5, with 7 bases lining up with TRBD1. The CDR3 covers 15 residues. The junction had 8 bases not matched to a gene; V was cut back by 5 bases and J by 4 bases. CDR1 MDHEN and CDR2 SYDVKM come from the germline V gene. CDR3 amino acids: CASSGSVTGNQPQHF. CDR3 sequence (DNA): TGTGCCAGCAGTGGCTCGGTGACAGGGAATCAGCCCCAGCATTTT.

The chain uses TRBV7-6 and TRBJ1-4; D uncertain. Germline assignment: CDR1 SGHVS and CDR2 FNYEAQ. There are 16 residues in the CDR3. V lost 1 base, J lost 0 bases, and 9 bases lay in between. The CDR3 sequence is CASSLVQPATNEKLFF. The CDR3 DNA is TGTGCCAGCAGCTTAGTGCAGCCAGCAACTAATGAAAAACTGTTTTTT.

The chain couples TRBV28 to TRBJ1-3; D uncertain. CDR3 length equals 15 residues. With 6 bases removed from V and 4 bases from J, the gap between germline ends came to 16 bases. Germline-derived CDR1 and CDR2 are MDHEN and SYDVKM. As DNA, the CDR3 is TGTGCCAGCAGCAGTGCTACCAAGGCCGGAAACACCATATATTTT. It specifies CASSSATKAGNTIYF.

The rearrangement joins TRBV4-1 to TRBJ1-5; D is ambiguous. V lost 3 bases, J lost 3 bases, and 12 bases lay in between. The CDR3 consists of 15 residues. The germline gives CDR1 MGHRA, CDR2 YSYEKL. The CDR3 loop reads CASSHPDGYNQPQHF. In nucleotides, the CDR3 is TGCGCCAGCAGCCACCCGGATGGATACAATCAGCCCCAGCATTTT.

This clone was recorded only once. This chain links TRBV9 with TRBJ1-4; 7 bases are a match to TRBD1. Trimming took 1 base from V and 10 from J; bases not matched to a gene: 7. The CDR3 loop spans 14 amino acids. Germline V gene data show CDR1 as SGDLS and CDR2 as YYNGEE. The CDR3 reads CASSVNDAGGKLFF. DNA for the CDR3: TGTGCCAGCAGCGTAAACGACGCAGGGGGAAAACTGTTTTTT. Combining the CDR3 with reference TRBV9 and TRBJ1-4 gives the whole variable domain DSGVTQTPKHLITATGQRVTLRCSPRSGDLSVYWYQQSLDQGLQFLIQYYNGEERAKGNILERFSAQQFPDLHSELNLSSLELGDSALYFCASSVNDAGGKLFFGSGTQLSVL.

This chain joins TRBV7-8 and TRBJ2-2; D is perhaps TRBD1 (5 bases). The germline gives CDR1 SGHVS, CDR2 FQNEAQ. The CDR3 sequence is 15 residues long. V shed 5 bases and J shed 0 bases, with 10 bases lying between them. The CDR3 here is CASSTRQTNTGELFF. In DNA, the CDR3 is TGTGCCAGCAGCACCCGACAGACGAACACCGGGGAGCTGTTTTTT.

This chain links TRBV30 with TRBJ1-5, with D tentatively TRBD1 (5 bases). Trimming removed 3 bases from V and 7 bases from J, with 13 bases in between. The CDR3 extends over 13 amino acids. Germline-derived CDR1 and CDR2 are GTSNPN and SVGIG (reference sequence). The CDR3 DNA follows: TGTGCCTGGAGCGAGGACATGGAGCAGCCCCAGCATTTT. Translated: CAWSEDMEQPQHF.

The chain recombines TRBV7-3 with TRBJ2-7, with D possibly being TRBD1 (7 bases). Trimming pared 5 bases from V and 2 bases from J, leaving 16 bases between. Germline CDR1 is SGHTA and CDR2 is FQGTGA. CDR3 size: 15 residues. CDR3 DNA: TGTGCCAGCAGCAAAGGGGGCGGGGTACCCTACGAGCAGTACTTC. As protein: CASSKGGGVPYEQYF.